What follows are 21 T cell receptor beta chains derived from one specimen sequenced in a study of blood T cells in healthy people across ages. Then a second PCR, running roughly 7 to 11 cycles, was carried out with a sample-barcoded 5' primer and a J-beta primer mix. Each CDR3 protein is one row after TCRdb ran MiXCR on the 5' RACE reads. Of about 830,000 distinct CDR3 sequences in the sample, approximately 67% were seen once. Sequencing was performed on blood. Receptor source: a man under 40 in good health.

Here the CDR3 DNA reads TGTGCCAGCAGTGAGACCGGGACAGGGATCAACGAGCAGTACTTC. It translates to CASSETGTGINEQYF. The chain couples TRBV6-5 to TRBJ2-7, with 9 bases that match TRBD1. The germline gives CDR1 MNHEY, CDR2 SVGAGI. The CDR3 runs to 15 residues. The V segment lost 5 bases and the J segment 5 bases; nucleotides outside the gene matches: 10.

The V gene is TRBV20-1, the J gene TRBJ2-3; no reliable D call. The CDR3 is 12 residues long. V lost 2 bases to trimming and J lost 14 bases, with 17 bases between them. Germline CDR1 DFQATT, CDR2 SNEGSKA (reference sequence). The CDR3 bases are TGCAGTGCTAGATTAGATATTTTCCGCCCGTATTTT. Translation gives CSARLDIFRPYF.

J is TRBJ2-5 and V is TRBV7-9, with TRBD1 matching 8 bases. The CDR3 loop spans 14 amino acids. CDR1 is SEHNR, CDR2 FQNEAQ, per germline (reference sequence). Unmatched junction bases numbered 10, after V lost 8 bases and J lost 5 bases. CDR3 residues: CASRAGNRGETQYF. The CDR3 DNA sequence: TGTGCCAGCCGCGCCGGTAACAGGGGGGAGACCCAGTACTTC.

This clonotype was detected only a few times. The chain is built from TRBV10-3 and TRBJ2-1, with TRBD1 matching 10 bases. The J segment lost 15 bases and the V segment lost 2 bases, leaving 7 bases of the junction unmatched. The CDR3 covers 13 residues. The germline gives CDR1 ENHRY, CDR2 SYGVKD. Here the CDR3 DNA reads TGTGCCATCAGTGAGCCGGGGACAGGGGTGCTGTTCTTC. It translates to CAISEPGTGVLFF.

This chain links TRBV12-3 or TRBV12-4 with TRBJ1-6; D remains unclear. Trimming took 1 base from V and 7 from J, leaving 11 bases between them. The CDR3 length is 15 residues. CDR3 sequence reads: CASSLGRNVNSPLHF. The CDR3 coding sequence is TGTGCCAGCAGTTTAGGGCGGAATGTGAATTCACCCCTCCACTTT.

The chain joins TRBV30 to TRBJ2-4; D unresolved. The DNA end lines up better with TRBJ2-7; the J call may be wrong. The CDR3 length is 11 residues. Looked up from germline, CDR1 is GTSNPN and CDR2 is SVGIG (reference sequence). CDR3 sequence (DNA): TGTGCCTGGAGCCCCCTCTACGAGCAGTACTTC. Its translation is CAWSPLYEQYF.

This chain joins TRBV5-1 and TRBJ2-4; TRBD2 is a possible D gene (6 bases). The J call may not be correct, given that the DNA end is closer to TRBJ2-7. CDR3 size: 17 residues. Germline CDR1 is SGHRS and CDR2 is YFSETQ. CDR3 in DNA: TGCGCCAGCAGCTCCGAGTGGTCGCCGGGGGTTCCCTACGAGCAGTACTTC. Amino acid sequence: CASSSEWSPGVPYEQYF.

V gene TRBV7-9 combines with J gene TRBJ2-7; D gene ambiguous. V was trimmed by 4 bases and J by 2 bases, leaving 12 bases between them. The CDR3 contains 14 residues. From germline, CDR1 is SEHNR and CDR2 FQNEAQ (reference sequence). The CDR3, as DNA: TGTGCCAGCAGCTCCTCGTTCAAGACCTACGAGCAGTACTTC. Its translation: CASSSSFKTYEQYF.

This clonotype was observed a single time. This chain joins TRBV6-1 and TRBJ2-5; 9 bases map to TRBD1. Per the germline V gene, CDR1 is MNHNS and CDR2 is SASEGT. The CDR3 consists of 15 residues. The J segment lost 11 bases and the V segment lost 2 bases, leaving 12 bases of the junction unmatched. CDR3 in DNA: TGTGCCAGCAGTGAATATGGGACAGGGACTTGGGAGCAGTACTTC. Protein: CASSEYGTGTWEQYF.

The sample holds a few counts of this clonotype. V usage is TRBV9 and J usage is TRBJ2-7, with 10 nucleotides matching TRBD2. CDR1 is SGDLS, CDR2 YYNGEE, per germline. J was trimmed by 6 bases and V by 1 base; bases with no gene match: 4. CDR3 size: 14 residues. The CDR3 DNA is TGTGCCAGCAGCGTAACTAGCGGGGCAGGCGAGCAGTACTTC. Protein: CASSVTSGAGEQYF.

The chain's CDR3 is CAISLAGGATYEQYF. The CDR3 DNA reads as TGTGCCATCAGTCTGGCGGGGGGCGCGACCTACGAGCAGTACTTC. The V and J genes are TRBV10-3 and TRBJ2-7; TRBD2 agrees at 8 bases. The CDR3 has 15 amino acids. V lost 5 bases, J lost 2 bases, and 8 bases stayed unmatched. CDR1 and CDR2 from the germline V gene are ENHRY and SYGVKD.

This clonotype was picked up a small number of times. This sequence joins TRBV28 and TRBJ1-2; 8 bases agree with TRBD1. Germline V CDR1 and CDR2: MDHEN, SYDVKM. The CDR3 loop spans 14 amino acids. Unmatched junction bases numbered 11, after V lost 6 bases and J lost 8 bases. CDR3 DNA sequence: TGTGCCAGCAGCCCCGGCCAGGGGGCGAGAGGCTACACCTTC. It is translated as CASSPGQGARGYTF.

The rearrangement uses TRBV5-1 and TRBJ1-1, with TRBD1 matching over 8 bases. The CDR3 length is 14 residues. Per the germline V gene, CDR1 is SGHRS and CDR2 is YFSETQ. With 4 bases clipped from V and 3 bases from J, the junction kept 5 bases outside the gene matches. CDR3 in DNA: TGCGCCAGCAGCCTTCCGACAGGGGACACTGAAGCTTTCTTT. Protein product: CASSLPTGDTEAFF.

This clonotype was detected only once. The chain employs TRBV3-1 and TRBJ2-5, with 9 bases fitting TRBD2. J was trimmed by 12 bases and V by 1 base; bases with no gene match: 12. Germline CDR1 reads LGHDT; CDR2 reads YNNKEL (reference sequence). This CDR3 has 15 residues. The DNA for the CDR3 is TGTGCCAGCAGCCAAGGCTCCGGAGTAGCGGGGGAAAAGTACTTC. It is translated as CASSQGSGVAGEKYF.

The V gene is TRBV6-1, the J gene TRBJ2-7; 10 bases line up with TRBD1. Germline lookup yields CDR1 MNHNS and CDR2 SASEGT. The ends lost 2 bases at V and 6 bases at J; junction bases unmatched: 7. The CDR3 contains 15 residues. CDR3 loop: CASSESGTGVVEQYF. The DNA of the CDR3 is TGTGCCAGCAGTGAATCCGGGACAGGGGTCGTCGAGCAGTACTTC.

This clonotype came up a few times. The chain joins TRBV4-2 to TRBJ2-4; 11 nucleotides align to TRBD2. This CDR3 is built from 16 residues. Germline trimming cut 1 base from V and 5 bases from J; bases unmatched to any gene: 4. The germline CDR1 and CDR2 sequences are LGHNA and YNFKEQ. CDR3 protein: CASSQVAGGLENIQYF. Written as DNA, the CDR3 is TGTGCCAGCAGCCAAGTAGCGGGGGGGCTGGAAAACATTCAGTACTTC.

In regard to this clonotype: This may arise from a read error, as a much more abundant clone is one base away. CDR3 protein: CASSQDETQYF. CDR3 bases: TGTGCCAGCAGCCAAGACGAGACCCAGTACTTC. The V gene is TRBV4-2, the J gene TRBJ2-5; D remains unclear. Trimming removed 0 bases at V and 5 bases at J, with 1 base between. The germline V gene encodes CDR1 LGHNA and CDR2 YNFKEQ. The CDR3 has 11 amino acids.

The rearrangement uses TRBV29-1 and TRBJ2-1, with D maybe TRBD2 (7 bases). The CDR3 contains 8 residues. Looked up from germline, CDR1 is SQVTM and CDR2 is ANQGSEA. The CDR3 nucleotides read TGCAGACCTCGGGGGGCGTTCTTC. It yields the protein CRPRGAFF.

The gene calls are TRBV24-1 and TRBJ2-6; TRBD1 matches 8 bases. Germline V gene lookup returns CDR1 KGHDR and CDR2 SFDVKD. V lost 5 bases, J lost 0 bases, and 5 bases stayed unmatched. The CDR3 is made up of 17 amino acids. CDR3 bases: TGTGCCACCAGTGGTCAGGGGGCTAACTCTGGGGCCAACGTCCTGACTTTC. It encodes CATSGQGANSGANVLTF.

As DNA, the CDR3 is TGTGCCAGCAGCGTAGTAGGGTCAGCGGATACGCAGTATTTT. Protein sequence: CASSVVGSADTQYF. The chain is built from TRBV11-3 and TRBJ2-3; D ambiguous. The CDR3 extends over 14 amino acids. Germline V gives CDR1 SGHNT, CDR2 YENEEA. V lost 5 bases and J 6 bases, leaving 15 bases between the germline ends.

This sequence joins TRBV12-3 or TRBV12-4 and TRBJ2-3, with 9 bases identical to TRBD2. Trimming removed 2 bases from V and 6 bases from J; junction bases left unmatched: 9. The CDR3 runs 16 residues. The CDR3 DNA reads TGTGCCAGCAGTTTAAGCGGGCGGGGGGGCCTGGATACGCAGTATTTT. Translating it yields CASSLSGRGGLDTQYF.